A single sample gave rise to the 5 T cell receptor beta chains below, sequenced in a study of vaccination and CD4 T cells after COVID-19. The Oncomine TCR Beta short-read assay was what sequenced the DNA obtained from cultured CD4+ T cells. TCRdb used MiXCR to reprocess the PCR reads, holding one entry per CDR3 protein. The sample has around 4,200 distinct CDR3 sequences, roughly a third seen once. Treatment specified: roughly ten-day PBMC culture with coronavirus spike peptide pools or control peptides (ViraFEST assay). The antigens for these receptors are not known. Sequenced material: CD4+ T cells from blood, cultured in vitro, taken after SARS-CoV-2 vaccination. The receptor source for this set is a human donor who had recovered from COVID-19.

This clonotype came up a few times. The gene calls are TRBV20-1 and TRBJ2-7, with 10 bases that match TRBD2. Germline V lookup: CDR1 DFQATT, CDR2 SNEGSKA (reference sequence). The CDR3 runs 15 residues. V gave up 6 bases and J gave up 0 bases; unmatched junction bases: 8. CDR3 amino acids: CSASSGLANSYEQYF. The CDR3 bases are TGCAGTGCGTCCTCGGGACTAGCGAACTCCTACGAGCAGTACTTC.

This clonotype was seen only a few times. The genes are TRBV20-1 and TRBJ2-7; D perhaps matches TRBD2 (7 bases). V shed 6 bases and J shed 3 bases, with 9 bases lying between them. The germline CDR1 and CDR2 sequences are DFQATT and SNEGSKA (reference sequence). This CDR3 spans 11 amino acids. The DNA for the CDR3 is TGCAGTGCAAGGGGGGGCTACGAGCAGTACTTC. It specifies CSARGGYEQYF.

This clonotype was observed a handful of times. J is TRBJ2-1 and V is TRBV20-1; D ambiguous. The CDR3 is made up of 12 amino acids. V was clipped by 6 bases and J by 5 bases, with 11 bases between them. The germline V gene has CDR1 DFQATT and CDR2 SNEGSKA (reference sequence). The CDR3, as DNA: TGCAGTGCCTCACTAACAGACAATGAGCAGTTCTTC. Its translation is CSASLTDNEQFF.

V and J are TRBV5-4 and TRBJ2-5; D ambiguous. The CDR3 is 13 residues long. Trimming took off 2 bases at V and 6 bases at J, with 11 bases between the two ends. Germline CDR1 and CDR2: SGHNT and YYREEE (reference sequence). As DNA, the CDR3 is TGTGCCAGCAGCTTAATCAGCGATAAGACCCAGTACTTC. Amino acid sequence: CASSLISDKTQYF.

This clonotype was counted between two and nine times. The chain recombines TRBV7-2 with TRBJ1-5, with D unresolved. V was cut by 4 bases and J by 7 bases, with 14 bases left in between. The germline CDR1 and CDR2 sequences are SGHTA and FQGNSA. The length of the CDR3 is 14 residues. CDR3 amino acids: CASSYREGSQPQHF. The CDR3, as DNA: TGTGCCAGCAGCTACCGGGAGGGATCGCAGCCCCAGCATTTT.